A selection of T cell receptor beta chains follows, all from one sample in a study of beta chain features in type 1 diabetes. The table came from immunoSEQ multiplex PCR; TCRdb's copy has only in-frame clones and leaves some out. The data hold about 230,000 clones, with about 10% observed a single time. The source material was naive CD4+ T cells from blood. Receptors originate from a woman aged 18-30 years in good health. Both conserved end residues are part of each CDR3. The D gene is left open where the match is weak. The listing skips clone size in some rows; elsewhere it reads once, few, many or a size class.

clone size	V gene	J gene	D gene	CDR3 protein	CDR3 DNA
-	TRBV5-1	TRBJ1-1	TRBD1	CASSLGWGQLMNTEAFF	TGCGCCAGCAGCTTGGGTTGGGGACAGCTCATGAACACTGAAGCTTTCTTT
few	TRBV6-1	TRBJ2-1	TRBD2	CASSVSGLAGGGPYNEQFF	TGTGCCAGCAGTGTCTCGGGACTAGCGGGAGGTGGGCCCTACAATGAGCAGTTCTTC
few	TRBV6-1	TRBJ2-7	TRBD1	CASSEGQGIEQYF	TGTGCCAGCAGTGAAGGACAGGGTATCGAGCAGTACTTC
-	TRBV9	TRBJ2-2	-	CASRKGANTGELFF	TGTGCCAGCAGAAAGGGGGCGAACACCGGGGAGCTGTTTTTT
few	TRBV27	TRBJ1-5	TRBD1	CASSPRGYSNQPQHF	TGTGCCAGCAGTCCCAGGGGGTATAGCAATCAGCCCCAGCATTTT
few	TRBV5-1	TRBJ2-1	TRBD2	CASKQREAYNEQFF	TGCGCCAGCAAGCAGCGGGAGGCATACAATGAGCAGTTCTTC
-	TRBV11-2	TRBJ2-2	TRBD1	CASSLGLPGQGNTGELFF	TGTGCCAGCAGCTTAGGTCTTCCGGGACAGGGGAACACCGGGGAGCTGTTTTTT
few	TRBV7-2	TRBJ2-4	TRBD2	CASSFAGTSRKNIQYF	TGTGCCAGCAGCTTCGCCGGGACTAGCAGAAAAAACATTCAGTACTTC
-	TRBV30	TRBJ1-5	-	CAWSPQGGQPQHF	TGTGCCTGGAGTCCTCAAGGGGGTCAGCCCCAGCATTTT
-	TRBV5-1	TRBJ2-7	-	CASSLTHSYEQYF	TGCGCCAGCAGCTTGACCCATAGCTACGAGCAGTACTTC
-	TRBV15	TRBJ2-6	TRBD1	CATSRGDRGRSGANVLTF	TGTGCCACCAGCAGGGGGGACAGAGGAAGATCTGGGGCCAACGTCCTGACTTTC
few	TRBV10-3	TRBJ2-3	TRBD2	CAISGIPRTRGTQRDTDTQYF	TGTGCCATCAGTGGGATCCCGCGGACCCGAGGAACCCAGCGGGACACAGATACGCAGTATTTT
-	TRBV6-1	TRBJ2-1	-	CASSEVVRGGNEQFF	TGTGCCAGCAGTGAAGTGGTTCGGGGTGGCAATGAGCAGTTCTTC
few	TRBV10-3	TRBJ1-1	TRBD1	CAIRSGGVNTEAFF	TGTGCCATCAGGTCAGGGGGTGTGAACACTGAAGCTTTCTTT
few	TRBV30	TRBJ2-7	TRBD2	CACPLAGSSYEQYF	TGTGCCTGTCCTCTAGCGGGGAGCTCCTACGAGCAGTACTTC
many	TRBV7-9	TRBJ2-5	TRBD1	CASRGQVQAQYF	TGTGCCAGCAGAGGACAGGTCCAGGCCCAGTACTTC
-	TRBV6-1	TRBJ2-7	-	CASRPTGSSYEQYF	TGTGCCAGCAGACCCACAGGGAGCTCCTACGAGCAGTACTTC
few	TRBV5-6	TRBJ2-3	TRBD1	CASSPFWDRGSDTQYF	TGTGCCAGCAGCCCTTTTTGGGACAGGGGGTCAGATACGCAGTATTTT
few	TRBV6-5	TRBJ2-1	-	CASSGDSGYNEQFF	TGTGCCAGCAGTGGGGATAGCGGTTACAATGAGCAGTTCTTC
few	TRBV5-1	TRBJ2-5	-	CASSLALLQETQYF	TGCGCCAGCAGCTTGGCTCTACTACAAGAGACCCAGTACTTC
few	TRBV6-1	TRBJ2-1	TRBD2	CASSARSGGAYNEQFF	TGTGCCAGCAGTGCCCGGAGCGGGGGGGCCTACAATGAGCAGTTCTTC
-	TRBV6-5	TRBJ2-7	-	CASRIQGTYEQYF	TGTGCCAGCAGAATACAGGGCACCTACGAGCAGTACTTC
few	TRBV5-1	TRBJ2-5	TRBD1	CASSLGTAFQETQYF	TGCGCCAGCAGCCTGGGGACAGCCTTCCAAGAGACCCAGTACTTC
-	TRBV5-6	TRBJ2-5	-	CASSPTRETRAVAQYF	TGTGCCAGCAGCCCTACCCGGGAGACCCGAGCTGTGGCCCAGTACTTC
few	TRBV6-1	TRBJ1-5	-	CASSERRDQPQHF	TGTGCCAGCAGTGAACGCAGGGATCAGCCCCAGCATTTT